This entry lists 17 T cell receptor beta chains sequenced from one sample in a study of cytomegalovirus exposure and HLA in healthy donors. The PCR employed 60 Vbeta primers together with 13 Jbeta primers. Data came from immunoSEQ multiplex PCR; TCRdb stores just in-frame clones and leaves some out. In the table there are over 50,000 clones, 77% of which are singletons. The sample comprised PBMCs. All receptors derive from a female donor in good health and CMV-seronegative.

The chain employs TRBV10-3 and TRBJ2-7; a possible D gene is TRBD1 (5 bases). Between the trimmed V and J ends, which lost 3 bases and 0 bases, there was a span of 9 bases. The CDR3 covers 14 residues. Germline-derived CDR1 and CDR2 are ENHRY and SYGVKD. The CDR3, as DNA: TGTGCCATCAGTGACAGGGTAGTCTCCTACGAGCAGTACTTC. It codes for CAISDRVVSYEQYF.

The rearrangement links TRBV4-2 to TRBJ2-5; 8 bases align to TRBD2. CDR1 is LGHNA and CDR2 is YNFKEQ in the germline V gene. The V segment lost 0 bases and the J segment 5 bases; nucleotides outside the gene matches: 5. CDR3 size: 15 residues. This CDR3 reads CASSQDELAGETQYF. The CDR3 DNA sequence: TGTGCCAGCAGCCAAGATGAGTTAGCGGGGGAGACCCAGTACTTC.

J is TRBJ2-1 and V is TRBV4-3; 7 bases align to TRBD2. The junction had 13 bases not matched to a gene; V was cut back by 3 bases and J by 5 bases. The CDR3 is 17 residues long. From germline, CDR1 is LGHNA and CDR2 YSLEER. In DNA, the CDR3 is TGCGCCAGCAGCCAGGCCTCCCGCGGGCTAGCGGACAATGAGCAGTTCTTC. Residues: CASSQASRGLADNEQFF.

This rearrangement joins TRBV4-1 to TRBJ2-7, with D possibly TRBD2 on 5 matching bases. The V end lost 3 bases, the J end lost 6 bases, and 12 bases lay between the germline ends. The CDR3 spans 13 residues. Germline CDR1 reads MGHRA; CDR2 reads YSYEKL. The DNA for the CDR3 is TGCGCCAGCAGCCACGGTCTAGCCGCCGAGCAGTACTTC. Protein product: CASSHGLAAEQYF.

This chain uses TRBV28 with TRBJ1-2, with a possible D match to TRBD1 (6 bases). This CDR3 has 13 amino acids. The germline CDR1 and CDR2 sequences are MDHEN and SYDVKM. With 5 bases removed from V and 2 bases from J, the gap between germline ends came to 9 bases. The CDR3 DNA reads as TGTGCCAGCAGTCCGGGACAAAACTATGGCTACACCTTC. It specifies CASSPGQNYGYTF.

The CDR3 DNA follows: TGTGCCAGCAGTTTCCTGGATACGCAGTATTTT. Amino acids: CASSFLDTQYF. The chain links TRBV28 to TRBJ2-3; no clear D. Trimming took 3 bases from V and 6 from J, leaving 4 bases between them. Germline lookup yields CDR1 MDHEN and CDR2 SYDVKM. CDR3 size: 11 residues.

The chain employs TRBV30 and TRBJ1-2; 7 bases line up with TRBD1. Trimming took 1 base from V and 9 from J; bases not matched to a gene: 11. Germline loops: CDR1 GTSNPN, CDR2 SVGIG (reference sequence). The CDR3 contains 14 residues. This CDR3 is CAWSAAGTVLSYTF. The CDR3 bases are TGTGCCTGGAGTGCCGCCGGGACAGTCCTTAGCTACACCTTC.

The chain is built from TRBV27 and TRBJ2-3; 7 bases are a match to TRBD1. The J segment lost 0 bases and the V segment lost 4 bases, leaving 10 bases of the junction unmatched. This CDR3 has 17 residues. CDR1 is MNHEY and CDR2 is SMNVEV in the germline V gene (reference sequence). CDR3 sequence: CASSSTPGTASTDTQYF. As DNA, the CDR3 is TGTGCCAGCAGTTCGACTCCCGGGACAGCCAGCACAGATACGCAGTATTTT.

About this clone: The sample contains more than one DNA sequence encoding this CDR3. The J gene is TRBJ1-5, the V gene TRBV29-1; no reliable D call. The CDR3 is 13 residues long. V dropped 5 bases and J dropped 1 base, with 9 bases sitting between them. Looked up from germline, CDR1 is SQVTM and CDR2 is ANQGSEA. CDR3 residues: CSVRTGSNQPQHF. In nucleotides, the CDR3 is TGCAGCGTTAGAACGGGGAGCAATCAGCCCCAGCATTTT.

This clone was counted only a few times. The chain uses TRBV2 and TRBJ2-5; D is perhaps TRBD2 (6 bases). Per the germline V gene, CDR1 is SNHLY and CDR2 is FYNNEI. The CDR3 length is 15 residues. V was trimmed by 8 bases and J by 5 bases, leaving 21 bases between them. The CDR3 region is CASSSGVPAPETQYF. DNA of the CDR3: TGTGCCAGCTCTTCGGGGGTTCCAGCCCCCGAGACCCAGTACTTC.

V usage is TRBV28 and J usage is TRBJ1-1; tentative D call: TRBD1 (5 bases). Trimming took off 6 bases at V and 5 bases at J, with 13 bases between the two ends. Germline V gives CDR1 MDHEN, CDR2 SYDVKM. CDR3 length: 13 residues. Written as DNA, the CDR3 is TGTGCCAGCAGCATTCAAGACAGAACTGAAGCTTTCTTT. Translation gives CASSIQDRTEAFF.

The J gene is TRBJ2-5, the V gene TRBV9; maybe TRBD2 (6 bases). Trimming cost V 0 bases and J 3 bases, with 9 bases left between them. The CDR3 runs 14 residues. In germline, CDR1 is SGDLS, CDR2 YYNGEE. The CDR3 loop reads CASSVGTIKETQYF. As DNA, the CDR3 is TGTGCCAGCAGCGTAGGGACTATTAAAGAGACCCAGTACTTC.

Here the CDR3 DNA reads TGTGCCAGTAGCCTAATTACCTCTGGGGCCAACGTCCTGACTTTC. Residues: CASSLITSGANVLTF. The V gene is TRBV19, the J gene TRBJ2-6, with D hard to call. The CDR3 covers 15 residues. The V and J ends lost 6 bases and 0 bases respectively, with 9 bases between them. Germline CDR1 LNHDA, CDR2 SQIVND (reference sequence). The full variable domain, in which reference TRBV19 and TRBJ2-6 provide the parts outside the CDR3, is DGGITQSPKYLFRKEGQNVTLSCEQNLNHDAMYWYRQDPGQGLRLIYYSQIVNDFQKGDIAEGYSVSREKKESFPLTVTSAQKNPTAFYLCASSLITSGANVLTFGAGSRLTVL.

V usage is TRBV11-1 and J usage is TRBJ2-5; possible D gene TRBD1, 6 bases. The germline V gene encodes CDR1 SGHAT and CDR2 FQDESV (reference sequence). V shed 3 bases and J shed 3 bases, with 8 bases lying between them. CDR3 length: 13 amino acids. The DNA for the CDR3 is TGTGCCAGCAGCTTTCCAGGGGAAGAGACCCAGTACTTC. Residues: CASSFPGEETQYF.

The V gene is TRBV28, the J gene TRBJ1-6; the match to TRBD1 covers 10 bases. The germline CDR1 and CDR2 sequences are MDHEN and SYDVKM. This CDR3 comprises 15 residues. Trimming took 2 bases from V and 9 from J; bases not matched to a gene: 4. CDR3 loop: CASSLDGTGVSPLHF. The CDR3 nucleotides read TGTGCCAGCAGTTTAGACGGGACAGGGGTTTCACCCCTCCACTTT.

The chain is built from TRBV18 and TRBJ2-5; D is possibly TRBD1 (6 bases). Trimming pared 3 bases from V and 0 bases from J, leaving 23 bases between. This CDR3 contains 19 residues. CDR1 and CDR2 (germline): KGHSH, LQKENI. The CDR3 sequence is CASSPEDRSYYSNQETQYF. In DNA, the CDR3 is TGTGCCAGCTCACCGGAAGACAGGTCTTACTACTCGAACCAAGAGACCCAGTACTTC.

The rearrangement uses TRBV25-1 and TRBJ1-3; 7 bases are shared with TRBD1. Germline V gives CDR1 MGHDK, CDR2 SYGVNS. V shed 4 bases and J 8 bases; nucleotides not matched to a gene: 2. The CDR3 contains 12 residues. Written as DNA, the CDR3 is TGTGCCAGCAGTGGACAGGGAGACACCATATATTTT. Protein sequence: CASSGQGDTIYF. Full variable domain (remainder filled in from reference TRBV25-1 and TRBJ1-3): EADIYQTPRYLVIGTGKKITLECSQTMGHDKMYWYQQDPGMELHLIHYSYGVNSTEKGDLSSESTVSRIRTEHFPLTLESARPSHTSQYLCASSGQGDTIYFGEGSWLTVV.